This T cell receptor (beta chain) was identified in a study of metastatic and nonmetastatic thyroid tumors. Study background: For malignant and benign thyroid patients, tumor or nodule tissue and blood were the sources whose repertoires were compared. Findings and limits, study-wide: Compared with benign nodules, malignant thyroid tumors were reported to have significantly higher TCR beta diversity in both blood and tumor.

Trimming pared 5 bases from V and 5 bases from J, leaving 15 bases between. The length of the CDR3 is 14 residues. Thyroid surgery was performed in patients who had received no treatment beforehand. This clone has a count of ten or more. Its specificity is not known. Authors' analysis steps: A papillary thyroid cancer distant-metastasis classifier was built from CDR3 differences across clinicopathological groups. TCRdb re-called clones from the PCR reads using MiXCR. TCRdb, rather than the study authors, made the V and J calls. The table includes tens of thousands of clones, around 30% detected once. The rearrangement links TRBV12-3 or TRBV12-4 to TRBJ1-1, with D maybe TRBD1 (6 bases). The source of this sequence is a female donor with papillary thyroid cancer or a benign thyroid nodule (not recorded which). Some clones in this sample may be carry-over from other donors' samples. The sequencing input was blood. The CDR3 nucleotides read TGTGCCAGCAGTGTAGGGGGGTTGGGGACTGAAGCTTTCTTT. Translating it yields CASSVGGLGTEAFF.